These 22 T cell receptor beta chains share one sample of origin, sequenced in a study of regulatory T cells in long-lasting Graves disease. With iRepertoire HTBI primers and Arm-PCR of CDR3 regions, TCR beta libraries were built. TCRdb ran MiXCR on the multiplex PCR reads and lists one entry per CDR3 protein. The table shows approximately 380,000 distinct CDR3 sequences, with more than 20% occurring only once. Regarding time point: persistent/refractory GD, antithyroid drugs over 5 years with positive TRAb. PBMCs were the source of the RNA used for TCR sequencing. The sample consisted of peripheral blood mononuclear cells (PBMCs), taken when the disease was refractory, from a patient treated with antithyroid drugs. The receptor source for this set is a female donor with Graves disease.

This clonotype was seen repeatedly, ten times or more. The genes are TRBV7-9 and TRBJ1-4; 9 bases are shared with TRBD1. The CDR3 length is 16 residues. CDR1 is SEHNR and CDR2 is FQNEAQ in the germline V gene (reference sequence). Trimming at V came to 5 bases and at J to 8 bases, leaving 12 bases not matched to a gene. The chain's CDR3 is CASSQKDRGSEEKLFF. In DNA form, the CDR3 reads TGTGCCAGCAGCCAGAAGGACAGGGGAAGTGAGGAAAAACTGTTTTTT.

This clonotype was detected ten times or more. The chain is built from TRBV28 and TRBJ1-1, with 7 bases lining up with TRBD1. Germline V lookup: CDR1 MDHEN, CDR2 SYDVKM. With 9 bases clipped from V and 0 bases from J, the junction kept 7 bases outside the gene matches. The CDR3 extends over 14 amino acids. CDR3 DNA: TGTGCCAGTGTCACGGGACAGATGAACACTGAAGCTTTCTTT. Encoded protein: CASVTGQMNTEAFF.

A remark on this clonotype: The germline gene is not matched at one end of the junction; a read error may be the cause. The chain combines TRBV6-1 with TRBJ1-5; D not resolved. The CDR3 has 15 residues. Germline V lookup: CDR1 MNHNS, CDR2 SASEGT. The chain's CDR3 is CASRDPLTSNQSQHF. The CDR3 region has the DNA TGTGCCAGCAGAGACCCCCTAACTAGCAATCAGTCCCAGCATTTT.

Comment on this clonotype: Possible read error: a much larger clone is one base away. The chain employs TRBV20-1 and TRBJ2-5; 8 bases are a match to TRBD2. Germline CDR1 reads DFQATT; CDR2 reads SNEGSKA (reference sequence). There are 15 residues in the CDR3. The CDR3 spells CSAREAGVGGEIQYF. The CDR3 nucleotides are TGCAGTGCTAGGGAAGCGGGAGTAGGGGGGGAGATCCAGTACTTC.

This clonotype has ten or more counts. This chain joins TRBV2 and TRBJ2-2, with TRBD1 as a possible D gene (6 bases). Trimming cost V 1 base and J 5 bases, with 14 bases left between them. Germline V gene lookup returns CDR1 SNHLY and CDR2 FYNNEI. This CDR3 region has 16 residues. CDR3 residues: CASSEGGQGTTGELFF. For the CDR3, the DNA is TGTGCCAGCAGTGAAGGGGGGCAGGGGACAACCGGGGAGCTGTTTTTT.

This clonotype was observed a few times. This chain links TRBV12-3 or TRBV12-4 with TRBJ2-2; 12 bases are a match to TRBD1. The V and J ends lost 3 bases and 4 bases, in that order; junction bases with no gene match: 18. The length of the CDR3 is 21 residues. CDR3 sequence (DNA): TGTGCCAGCAGTTTCCACCCCACCCCCGACCCGGGACAGGGGGCCACCGGGGAGCTGTTTTTT. Its protein product is CASSFHPTPDPGQGATGELFF.

There are a few counts of this clonotype. The chain joins TRBV20-1 to TRBJ2-2; D ambiguous. V was shortened by 3 bases and J by 4 bases, with 15 bases between the two germline ends. Germline V CDR1 and CDR2: DFQATT, SNEGSKA (reference sequence). The CDR3 loop spans 15 amino acids. As DNA, the CDR3 is TGCAGTGCTAGCCCCCTGGGTACCGGCACCGGGGAGCTGTTTTTT. This codes for CSASPLGTGTGELFF.

This clonotype was detected a few times. The chain joins TRBV14 to TRBJ2-5, with D possibly being TRBD2 (5 bases). The CDR3 is 15 amino acids. V was clipped by 4 bases and J by 4 bases, with 16 bases between them. The germline CDR1 and CDR2 sequences are SGHDN and FVKESK. This chain's CDR3 is CASSPIGGGGETQYF. CDR3 sequence (DNA): TGTGCCAGCAGCCCAATCGGCGGCGGAGGAGAGACCCAGTACTTC.

This clonotype was found a few times. The CDR3 is CASSTVGGFEAFF. CDR3 coding DNA: TGTGCCAGTAGTACCGTCGGCGGTTTTGAAGCTTTCTTT. The chain links TRBV19 to TRBJ1-1; D is unresolved. V was cut by 4 bases and J by 7 bases, with 13 bases left in between. The CDR3 has 13 amino acids. CDR1 is LNHDA, CDR2 SQIVND, per germline (reference sequence).

Regarding this clonotype: It may be a read error: a sequence one base away is much more abundant. The chain links TRBV10-3 to TRBJ1-2; D ambiguous. This CDR3 comprises 13 residues. V was trimmed by 2 bases and J by 0 bases, leaving 4 bases between them. The germline gives CDR1 ENHRY, CDR2 SYGVKD. CDR3 protein: CAISEEANYGYTF. CDR3 sequence (DNA): TGTGCCATCAGTGAGGAGGCTAACTATGGCTACACCTTC.

In DNA, the CDR3 is TGTGCCACCAGCCCCCTCCCAGGGGAGGGGACCTACGAGCAGTACTTC. This codes for CATSPLPGEGTYEQYF. This sequence joins TRBV15 and TRBJ2-7; D might be TRBD2 (7 bases). Germline lookup yields CDR1 LNHNV and CDR2 YYDKDF (reference sequence). This CDR3 is built from 16 residues. The V end was cut by 5 bases, the J end by 2 bases, with 19 bases between.

This clonotype showed up many times. The DNA for the CDR3 is TGTGCCAGCAGTTTGGCCCCGGACAGAGACTACGAGCAGTACTTC. Its protein is CASSLAPDRDYEQYF. The V gene is TRBV28, the J gene TRBJ2-7, with D possibly matching TRBD1 (6 bases). Looked up from germline, CDR1 is MDHEN and CDR2 is SYDVKM. V lost 3 bases and J 3 bases, leaving 15 bases between the germline ends. The CDR3 runs to 15 residues.

This clonotype occurred many times. The genes are TRBV7-9 and TRBJ2-7; 9 bases line up with TRBD2. Germline values: CDR1 SEHNR, CDR2 FQNEAQ (reference sequence). The V segment lost 4 bases and the J segment 5 bases; nucleotides outside the gene matches: 15. The CDR3 totals 17 residues. The CDR3 is CASSSKLAGVAAHEQYF. The CDR3 DNA reads TGTGCCAGCAGCTCGAAATTAGCGGGAGTTGCAGCTCACGAGCAGTACTTC.

Only a few counts were recorded for this clonotype. The CDR3 DNA reads TGTGCCAGCAGCCCGCCTAGCGGACCCTACGAGCAGTACTTC. Translation: CASSPPSGPYEQYF. This chain uses TRBV7-9 with TRBJ2-7; 7 nucleotides align to TRBD2. The junction had 6 bases not matched to a gene; V was cut back by 5 bases and J by 2 bases. The CDR3 has 14 residues. In germline, CDR1 is SEHNR, CDR2 FQNEAQ (reference sequence).

The table lists this clonotype with a few counts. The CDR3, as DNA: TGTGCCAGCAGCTTGAGCGGGAGTGGGGGCGATGAGCAGTTCTTC. Encoded protein: CASSLSGSGGDEQFF. The chain links TRBV7-2 to TRBJ2-1; 8 nucleotides match TRBD2. The CDR3 loop spans 15 amino acids. V shed 3 bases, J shed 8 bases, and the junction held 9 bases outside the gene matches. CDR1 is SGHTA and CDR2 is FQGNSA in the germline V gene.

The sample holds a few counts of this clonotype. The rearrangement joins TRBV28 to TRBJ2-2; D gene uncertain. V gave up 7 bases and J gave up 6 bases, with 18 bases separating them. CDR1 is MDHEN, CDR2 SYDVKM, per germline. The CDR3 loop spans 15 amino acids. The CDR3 sequence: CASNRHLLDAGELFF. CDR3 DNA sequence: TGTGCCAGCAACCGACACCTATTAGACGCCGGGGAGCTGTTTTTT.

A single count supports this clonotype. A clone one base away is much larger, so this may be a read error. This CDR3 reads CASSRTSGYGHEQYF. The CDR3 nucleotides read TGTGCCAGCTCTAGGACTAGCGGGTATGGTCACGAGCAGTACTTC. This chain connects TRBV6-2 or TRBV6-3 to TRBJ2-7; 11 nucleotides line up with TRBD2. V lost 8 bases and J lost 5; bases outside the gene matches: 11. This CDR3 has 15 residues. Germline V gene lookup returns CDR1 MNHEY and CDR2 SVGEGT.

This clonotype was observed at least ten times. One end of the junction varies from germline; a read error may be responsible. V gene TRBV27 combines with J gene TRBJ1-6, with D perhaps matching TRBD1 (5 bases). Germline CDR1 MNHEY, CDR2 SMNVEV (reference sequence). The CDR3 spans 15 residues. The DNA for the CDR3 is TGTGCTAGCAGGGCCGGAGCGGCAATGGATTCACCCCTCCACTTT. As protein: CASRAGAAMDSPLHF.

Only a few counts were recorded for this clonotype. V gene TRBV4-1 combines with J gene TRBJ2-7; D not resolved. The V gene lost 4 bases and the J gene lost 5 bases, with 12 bases spanning the gap. This CDR3 comprises 13 residues. Germline CDR1 reads MGHRA; CDR2 reads YSYEKL. For the CDR3, the DNA is TGCGCCAGCAGCCCAGCCCCTATGGACGAGCAGTACTTC. It translates to CASSPAPMDEQYF.

This clonotype was picked up many times. DNA for the CDR3: TGTGCCAGCTCACCTCTGGGCGATCGGAACACTGAAGCTTTCTTT. Translated: CASSPLGDRNTEAFF. The chain joins TRBV18 to TRBJ1-1; D not certain. This CDR3 contains 15 residues. CDR1 and CDR2 (germline): KGHSH, LQKENI. With 3 bases removed from V and 1 base from J, the gap between germline ends came to 12 bases.

There are many counts of this clonotype. For the CDR3, the DNA is TGTGCCAGCAGCCATCACACCGGGGAGCTGTTTTTT. Translated: CASSHHTGELFF. The chain recombines TRBV11-2 with TRBJ2-2; D unclear. V gave up 5 bases and J gave up 3 bases, with 4 bases separating them. The length of the CDR3 is 12 residues. The germline V gene encodes CDR1 SGHAT and CDR2 FQNNGV.

This clonotype came up many times. The rearrangement uses TRBV7-2 and TRBJ2-5, with D possibly called TRBD1 or TRBD2 (5 bases each). V was shortened by 6 bases and J by 9 bases, with 17 bases between the two germline ends. The germline gives CDR1 SGHTA, CDR2 FQGNSA. The CDR3 is 13 amino acids. CDR3 coding DNA: TGTGCCAGCAGTTTAAACCCCGGGACGCCCCAGTACTTC. Amino acid sequence: CASSLNPGTPQYF. The full variable domain, with the rest looked up from reference TRBV7-2 and TRBJ2-5, is GAGVSQSPSNKVTEKGKDVELRCDPISGHTALYWYRQSLGQGLEFLIYFQGNSAPDKSGLPSDRFSAERTGGSVSTLTIQRTQQEDSAVYLCASSLNPGTPQYFGPGTRLLVL.